The rows below give T cell receptor beta chains drawn from one sample of a study of T cell repertoires in cytomegalovirus infection. TCRdb re-called the reads through MiXCR, storing one row per CDR3 protein. The sample yields 200,000 or so distinct CDR3 sequences, roughly 30% seen once. Sequenced input: PBMCs. The receptors derive from a human donor in good health (CMV status not recorded). Some clones in this sample may be carry-over from other donors' samples. Both conserved end residues are part of each CDR3. Fields, in order: D gene, J gene, V gene, clone size, CDR3 DNA, CDR3 protein. D genes are given only for firm matches. Size tells how often a clone was seen (once, few, many) or the class of an expanded clone, and some rows leave it out.

>-|TRBJ2-7|TRBV7-2|-
TGTGCCAGCAGCTCCGTCGACAGAACCTACGAGCAGTACTTC
CASSSVDRTYEQYF
>TRBD1|TRBJ1-5|TRBV28|-
TGTGCCAGCAGTAGGACAGGCGGATCTAGCAATCAGCCCCAGCATTTT
CASSRTGGSSNQPQHF
>TRBD1|TRBJ1-2|TRBV20-1|-
TGCAGTGCTTCGACAGGGGTCTATGGCTACACCTTC
CSASTGVYGYTF
>-|TRBJ1-1|TRBV5-4|few
TGTGCCAGCAGCTTGGGAGACGGGGATGAAGCTTTCTTT
CASSLGDGDEAFF
>-|TRBJ2-7|TRBV7-3|-
TGTGCCAGCAGCTGGGACCCGAGGGCCTACGAGCAGTACTTC
CASSWDPRAYEQYF
>-|TRBJ1-1|TRBV12-3/TRBV12-4|-
TGTGCCAGCAGAAGGGACTTCACTGAAGCTTTCTTT
CASRRDFTEAFF
>-|TRBJ1-1|TRBV2|few
TGTGCCAGCAGTGCGGACACTGAAGCTTTCTTT
CASSADTEAFF
>-|TRBJ1-1|TRBV18|-
TGTGCCAGCTCACTGGACACCTCGAACACTGAAGCTTTCTTT
CASSLDTSNTEAFF
>-|TRBJ1-5|TRBV12-3/TRBV12-4|few
TGTGCCAGCAGCGATACAGGCAATCAGCCCCAGCATTTT
CASSDTGNQPQHF
>TRBD2|TRBJ2-5|TRBV7-9|many
TGTGCCAGCAGCTCACCGGCGGGGGTTTCCATCCAAGAGACCCAGTACTTC
CASSSPAGVSIQETQYF
>-|TRBJ2-7|TRBV5-6|few
TGTGCCAGCTTAGGCCTGCGGGACGAGCAGTACTTC
CASLGLRDEQYF
>-|TRBJ1-1|TRBV10-2|-
TGCGCCAGCAGTGTCGGGGACGATGGTACTGAAGCTTTCTTT
CASSVGDDGTEAFF